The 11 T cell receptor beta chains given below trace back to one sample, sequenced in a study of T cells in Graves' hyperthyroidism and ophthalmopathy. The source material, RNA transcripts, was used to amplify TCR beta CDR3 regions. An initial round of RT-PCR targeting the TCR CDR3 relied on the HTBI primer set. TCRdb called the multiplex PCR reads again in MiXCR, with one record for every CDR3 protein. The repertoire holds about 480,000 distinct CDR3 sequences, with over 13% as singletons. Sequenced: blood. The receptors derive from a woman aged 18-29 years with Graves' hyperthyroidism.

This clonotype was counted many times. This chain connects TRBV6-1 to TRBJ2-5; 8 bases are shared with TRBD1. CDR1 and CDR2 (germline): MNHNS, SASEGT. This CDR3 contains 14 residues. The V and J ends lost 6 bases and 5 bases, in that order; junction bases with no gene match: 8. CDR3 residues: CASREQTGVETQYF. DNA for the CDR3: TGTGCCAGCAGAGAACAGACAGGGGTGGAGACCCAGTACTTC.

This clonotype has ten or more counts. For the CDR3, the DNA is TGCAGCGTTGATCGGGACAGAGGATCCTATGGCTACACCTTC. Translated: CSVDRDRGSYGYTF. The chain links TRBV29-1 to TRBJ1-2, with TRBD1 identical over 7 bases. In germline, CDR1 is SQVTM, CDR2 ANQGSEA. The CDR3 spans 14 residues. J gave up 4 bases and V 3 bases, and 8 bases lay outside the gene matches. The full variable domain, rest sourced from reference TRBV29-1 and TRBJ1-2, is SAVISQKPSRDICQRGTSLTIQCQVDSQVTMMFWYRQQPGQSLTLIATANQGSEATYESGFVIDKFPISRPNLTFSTLTVSNMSPEDSSIYLCSVDRDRGSYGYTFGSGTRLTVV.

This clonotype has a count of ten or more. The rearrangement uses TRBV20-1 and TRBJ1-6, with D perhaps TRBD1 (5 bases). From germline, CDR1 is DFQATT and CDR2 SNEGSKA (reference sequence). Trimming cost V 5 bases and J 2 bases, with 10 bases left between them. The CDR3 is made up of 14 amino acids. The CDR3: CSAARQTYNSPLHF. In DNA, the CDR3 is TGCAGTGCTGCGCGACAGACCTATAATTCACCCCTCCACTTT.

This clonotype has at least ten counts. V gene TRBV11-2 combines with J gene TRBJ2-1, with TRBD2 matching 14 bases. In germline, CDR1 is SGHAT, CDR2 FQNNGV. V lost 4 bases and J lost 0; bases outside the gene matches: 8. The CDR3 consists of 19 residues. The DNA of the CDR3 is TGTGCCAGCAGCTCGGGACTAGCGGGAGCAACTAGCTCCTACAATGAGCAGTTCTTC. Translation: CASSSGLAGATSSYNEQFF.

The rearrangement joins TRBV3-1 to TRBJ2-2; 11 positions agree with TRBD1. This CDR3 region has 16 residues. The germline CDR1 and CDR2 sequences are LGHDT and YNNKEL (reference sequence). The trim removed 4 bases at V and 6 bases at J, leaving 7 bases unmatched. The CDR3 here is CASSLGQGVVSGELFF. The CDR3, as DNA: TGTGCCAGCAGCCTGGGACAGGGGGTAGTCTCCGGGGAGCTGTTTTTT. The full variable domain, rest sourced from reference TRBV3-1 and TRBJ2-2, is DTAVSQTPKYLVTQMGNDKSIKCEQNLGHDTMYWYKQDSKKFLKIMFSYNNKELIINETVPNRFSPKSPDKAHLNLHINSLELGDSAVYFCASSLGQGVVSGELFFGEGSRLTVL.

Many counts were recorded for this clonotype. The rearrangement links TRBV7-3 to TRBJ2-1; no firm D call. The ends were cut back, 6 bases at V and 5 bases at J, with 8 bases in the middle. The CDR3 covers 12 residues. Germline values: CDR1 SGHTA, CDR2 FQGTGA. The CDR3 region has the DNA TGTGCCAGCAGTTTGGGCAACAATGAGCAGTTCTTC. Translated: CASSLGNNEQFF.

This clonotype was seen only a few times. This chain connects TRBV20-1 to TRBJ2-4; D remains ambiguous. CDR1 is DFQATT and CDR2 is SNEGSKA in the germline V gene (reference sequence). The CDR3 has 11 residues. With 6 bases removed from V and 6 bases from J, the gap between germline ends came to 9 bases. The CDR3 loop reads CSATARNIQYF. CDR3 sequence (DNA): TGCAGTGCAACTGCTAGAAACATTCAGTACTTC.

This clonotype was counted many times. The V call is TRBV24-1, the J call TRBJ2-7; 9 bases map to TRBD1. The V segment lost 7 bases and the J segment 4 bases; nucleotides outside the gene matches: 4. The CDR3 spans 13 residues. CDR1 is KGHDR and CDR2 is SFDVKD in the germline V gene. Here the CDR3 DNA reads TGTGCCACCAGAGCGACAGGGGGATACGAGCAGTACTTC. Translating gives CATRATGGYEQYF.

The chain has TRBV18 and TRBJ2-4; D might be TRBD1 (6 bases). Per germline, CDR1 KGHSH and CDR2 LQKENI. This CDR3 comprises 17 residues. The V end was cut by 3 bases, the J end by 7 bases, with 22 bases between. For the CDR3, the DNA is TGTGCCAGCTCACCGACGCCCCCACAGGGCCGGGGTAACATTCAGTACTTC. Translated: CASSPTPPQGRGNIQYF. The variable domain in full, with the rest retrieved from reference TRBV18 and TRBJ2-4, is NAGVMQNPRHLVRRRGQEARLRCSPMKGHSHVYWYRQLPEEGLKFMVYLQKENIIDESGMPKERFSAEFPKEGPSILRIQQVVRGDSAAYFCASSPTPPQGRGNIQYFGAGTRLSVL.

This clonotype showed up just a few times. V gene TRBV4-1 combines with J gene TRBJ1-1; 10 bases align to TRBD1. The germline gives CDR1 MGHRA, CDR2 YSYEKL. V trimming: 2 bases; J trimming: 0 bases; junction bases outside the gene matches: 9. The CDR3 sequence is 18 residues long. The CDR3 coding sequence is TGCGCCAGCAGCCAAATGGGACAGGGGAGAAAAATGAACACTGAAGCTTTCTTT. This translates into CASSQMGQGRKMNTEAFF.

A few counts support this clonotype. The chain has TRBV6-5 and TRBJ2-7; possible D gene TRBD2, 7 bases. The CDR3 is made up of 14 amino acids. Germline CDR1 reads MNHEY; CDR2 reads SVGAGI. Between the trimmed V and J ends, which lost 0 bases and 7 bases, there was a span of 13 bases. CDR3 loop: CASSYSTGGGEQYF. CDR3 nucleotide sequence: TGTGCCAGCAGTTACTCGACGGGGGGCGGGGAGCAGTACTTC.